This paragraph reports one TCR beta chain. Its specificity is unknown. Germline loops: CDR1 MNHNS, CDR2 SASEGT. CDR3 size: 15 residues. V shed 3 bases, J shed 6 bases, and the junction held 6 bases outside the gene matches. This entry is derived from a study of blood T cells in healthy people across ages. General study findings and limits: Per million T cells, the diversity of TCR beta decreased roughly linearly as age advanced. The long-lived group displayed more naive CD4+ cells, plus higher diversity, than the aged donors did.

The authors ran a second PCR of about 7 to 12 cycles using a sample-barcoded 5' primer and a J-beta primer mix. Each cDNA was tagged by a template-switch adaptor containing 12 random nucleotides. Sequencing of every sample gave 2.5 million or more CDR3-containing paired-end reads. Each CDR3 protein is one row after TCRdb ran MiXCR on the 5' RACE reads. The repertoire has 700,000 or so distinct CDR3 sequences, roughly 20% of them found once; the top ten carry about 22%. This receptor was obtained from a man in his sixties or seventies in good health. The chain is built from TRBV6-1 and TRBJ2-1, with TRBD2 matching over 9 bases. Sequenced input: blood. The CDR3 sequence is CASSDMREGGNEQFF. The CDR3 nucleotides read TGTGCCAGCAGTGACATGCGGGAGGGCGGCAATGAGCAGTTCTTC.